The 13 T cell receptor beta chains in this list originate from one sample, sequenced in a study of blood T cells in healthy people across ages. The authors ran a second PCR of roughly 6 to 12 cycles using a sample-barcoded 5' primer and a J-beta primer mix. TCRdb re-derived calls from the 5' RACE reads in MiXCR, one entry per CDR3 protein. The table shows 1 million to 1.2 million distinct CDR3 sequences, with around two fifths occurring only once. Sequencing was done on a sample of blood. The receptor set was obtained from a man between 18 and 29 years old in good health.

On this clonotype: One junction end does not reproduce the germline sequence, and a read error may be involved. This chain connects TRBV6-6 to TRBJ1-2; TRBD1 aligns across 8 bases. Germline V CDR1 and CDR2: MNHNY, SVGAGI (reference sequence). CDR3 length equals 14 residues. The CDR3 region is CAGSDRQGIDGYTF. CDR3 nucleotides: TGTGCCGGCAGTGACCGACAGGGGATTGATGGCTACACCTTC.

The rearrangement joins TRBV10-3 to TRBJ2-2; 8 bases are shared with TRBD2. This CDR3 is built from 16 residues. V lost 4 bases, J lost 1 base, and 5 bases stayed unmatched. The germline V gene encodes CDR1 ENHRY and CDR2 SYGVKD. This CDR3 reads CAISGVSGVNTGELFF. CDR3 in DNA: TGTGCCATCAGTGGGGTTAGCGGGGTGAACACCGGGGAGCTGTTTTTT.

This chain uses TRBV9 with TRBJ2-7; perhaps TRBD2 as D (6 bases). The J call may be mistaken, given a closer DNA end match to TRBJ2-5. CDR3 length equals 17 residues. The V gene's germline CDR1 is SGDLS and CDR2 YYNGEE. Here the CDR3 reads CASSVAGGADRLETQYF. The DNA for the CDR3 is TGTGCCAGCAGCGTAGCTGGAGGGGCTGATCGATTGGAGACCCAGTACTTC.

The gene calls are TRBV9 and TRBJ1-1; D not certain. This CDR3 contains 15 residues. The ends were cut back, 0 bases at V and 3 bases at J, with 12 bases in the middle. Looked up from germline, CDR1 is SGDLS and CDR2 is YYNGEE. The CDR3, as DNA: TGTGCCAGCAGCGTAGGGAGGGCCTGGGACACTGAAGCTTTCTTT. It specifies CASSVGRAWDTEAFF.

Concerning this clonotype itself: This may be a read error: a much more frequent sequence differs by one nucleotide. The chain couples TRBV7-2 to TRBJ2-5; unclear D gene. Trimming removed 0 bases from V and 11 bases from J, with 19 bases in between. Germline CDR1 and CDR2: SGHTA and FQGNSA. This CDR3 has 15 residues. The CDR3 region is CASSLAKARFNEQYF. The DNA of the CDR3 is TGTGCCAGCAGCTTAGCTAAAGCCCGATTCAATGAGCAGTACTTC.

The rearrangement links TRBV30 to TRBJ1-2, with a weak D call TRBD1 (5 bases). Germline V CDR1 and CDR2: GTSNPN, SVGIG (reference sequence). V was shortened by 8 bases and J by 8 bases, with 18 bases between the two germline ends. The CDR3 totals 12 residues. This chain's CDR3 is CAGTDSSIGYTF. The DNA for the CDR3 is TGTGCCGGGACCGACAGTTCGATAGGCTACACCTTC.

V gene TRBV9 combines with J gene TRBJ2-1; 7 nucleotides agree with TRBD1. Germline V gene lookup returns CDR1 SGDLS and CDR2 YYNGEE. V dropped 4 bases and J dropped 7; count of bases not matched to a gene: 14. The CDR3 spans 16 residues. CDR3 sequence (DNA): TGTGCCAGCAGCCCTAGGCCCGACAGGGTGGAAAATGAGCAGTTCTTC. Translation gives CASSPRPDRVENEQFF.

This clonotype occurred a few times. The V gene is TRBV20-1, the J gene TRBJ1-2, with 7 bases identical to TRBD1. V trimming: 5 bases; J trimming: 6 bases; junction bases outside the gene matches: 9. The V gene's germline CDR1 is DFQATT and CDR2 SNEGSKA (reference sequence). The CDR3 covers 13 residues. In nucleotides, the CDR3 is TGCAGTGCTCACCCGACAGGGAAGCATGGCTACACCTTC. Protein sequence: CSAHPTGKHGYTF.

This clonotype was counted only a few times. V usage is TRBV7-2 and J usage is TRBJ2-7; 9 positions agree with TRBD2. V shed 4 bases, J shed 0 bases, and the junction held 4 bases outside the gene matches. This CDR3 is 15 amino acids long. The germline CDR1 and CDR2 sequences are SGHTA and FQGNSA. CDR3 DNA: TGTGCCAGCAGCTCGGCTAGCGGGATCTCCTACGAGCAGTACTTC. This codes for CASSSASGISYEQYF.

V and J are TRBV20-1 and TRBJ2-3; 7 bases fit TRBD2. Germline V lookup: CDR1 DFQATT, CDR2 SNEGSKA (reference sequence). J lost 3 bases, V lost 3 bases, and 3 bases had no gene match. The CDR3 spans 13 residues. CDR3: CSARAGETDTQYF. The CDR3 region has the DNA TGCAGTGCTAGGGCGGGGGAAACAGATACGCAGTATTTT.

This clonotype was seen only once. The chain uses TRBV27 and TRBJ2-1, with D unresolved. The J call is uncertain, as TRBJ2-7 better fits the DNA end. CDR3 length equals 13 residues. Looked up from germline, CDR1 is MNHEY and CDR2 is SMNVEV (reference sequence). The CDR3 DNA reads TGTGCCAGCAGTTTATCACACTACAATGAGCAGTACTTC. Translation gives CASSLSHYNEQYF.

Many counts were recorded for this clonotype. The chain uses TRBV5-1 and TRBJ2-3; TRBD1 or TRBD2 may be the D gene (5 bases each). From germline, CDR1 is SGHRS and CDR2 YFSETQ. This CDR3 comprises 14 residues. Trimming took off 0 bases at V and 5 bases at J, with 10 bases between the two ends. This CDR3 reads CASSLGGTEDTQYF. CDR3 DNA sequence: TGCGCCAGCAGCTTGGGAGGGACCGAAGATACGCAGTATTTT.

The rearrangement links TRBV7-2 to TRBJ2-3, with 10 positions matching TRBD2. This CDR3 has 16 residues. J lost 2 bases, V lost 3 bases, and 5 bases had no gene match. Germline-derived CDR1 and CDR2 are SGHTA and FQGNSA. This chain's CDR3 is CASSFPAGGYTDTQYF. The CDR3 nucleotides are TGTGCCAGCAGCTTCCCAGCGGGGGGGTACACAGATACGCAGTATTTT.